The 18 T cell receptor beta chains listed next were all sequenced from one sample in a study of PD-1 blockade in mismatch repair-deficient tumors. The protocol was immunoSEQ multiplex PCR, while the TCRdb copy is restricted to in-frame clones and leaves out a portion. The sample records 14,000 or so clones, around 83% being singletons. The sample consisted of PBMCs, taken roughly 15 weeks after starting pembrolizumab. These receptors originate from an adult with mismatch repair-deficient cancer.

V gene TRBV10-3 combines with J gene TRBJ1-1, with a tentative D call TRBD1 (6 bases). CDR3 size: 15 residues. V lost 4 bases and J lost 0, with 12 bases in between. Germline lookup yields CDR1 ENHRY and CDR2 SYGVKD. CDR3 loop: CAISVAGAMNTEAFF. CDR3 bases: TGTGCCATCAGTGTCGCAGGGGCCATGAACACTGAAGCTTTCTTT.

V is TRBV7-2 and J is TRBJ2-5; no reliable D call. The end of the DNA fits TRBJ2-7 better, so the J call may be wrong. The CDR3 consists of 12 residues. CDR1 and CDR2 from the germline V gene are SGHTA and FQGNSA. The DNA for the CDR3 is TGTGCCAGCAGCGGCACATACTACGAGCAGTACTTC. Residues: CASSGTYYEQYF.

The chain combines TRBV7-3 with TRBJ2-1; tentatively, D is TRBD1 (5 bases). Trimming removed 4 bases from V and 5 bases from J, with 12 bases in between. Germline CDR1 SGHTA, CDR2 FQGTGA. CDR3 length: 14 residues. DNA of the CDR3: TGTGCCAGCAGCTCCGGTCCGACAGACAATGAGCAGTTCTTC. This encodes CASSSGPTDNEQFF.

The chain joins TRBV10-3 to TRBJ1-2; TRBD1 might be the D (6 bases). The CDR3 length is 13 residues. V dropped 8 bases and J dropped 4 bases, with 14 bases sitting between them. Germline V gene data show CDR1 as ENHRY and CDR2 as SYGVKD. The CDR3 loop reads CAIGQGFGYGYTF. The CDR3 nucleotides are TGTGCCATCGGGCAGGGGTTTGGCTATGGCTACACCTTC.

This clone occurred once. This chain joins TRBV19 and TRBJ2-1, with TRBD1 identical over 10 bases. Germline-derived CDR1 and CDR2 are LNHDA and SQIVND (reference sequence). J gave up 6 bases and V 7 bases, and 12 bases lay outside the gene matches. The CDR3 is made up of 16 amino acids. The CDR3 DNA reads TGTGCCAGTACCAAGATTGTCGGACAGGGGGGCAATGAGCAGTTCTTC. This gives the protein CASTKIVGQGGNEQFF.

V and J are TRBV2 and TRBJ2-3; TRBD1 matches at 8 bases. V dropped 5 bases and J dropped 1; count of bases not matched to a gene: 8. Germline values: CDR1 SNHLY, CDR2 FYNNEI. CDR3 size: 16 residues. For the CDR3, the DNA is TGTGCCAGCAGTAAAAGCAGGGGGCCGGGCACAGATACGCAGTATTTT. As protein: CASSKSRGPGTDTQYF.

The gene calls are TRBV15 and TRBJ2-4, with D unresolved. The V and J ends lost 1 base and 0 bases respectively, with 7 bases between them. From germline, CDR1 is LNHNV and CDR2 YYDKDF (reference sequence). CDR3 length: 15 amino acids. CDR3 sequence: CATSRAYGAKNIQYF. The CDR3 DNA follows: TGTGCCACCAGCAGAGCTTACGGAGCCAAAAACATTCAGTACTTC. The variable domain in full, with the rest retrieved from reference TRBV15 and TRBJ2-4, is DAMVIQNPRYQVTQFGKPVTLSCSQTLNHNVMYWYQQKSSQAPKLLFHYYDKDFNNEADTPDNFQSRRPNTSFCFLDIRSPGLGDTAMYLCATSRAYGAKNIQYFGAGTRLSVL.

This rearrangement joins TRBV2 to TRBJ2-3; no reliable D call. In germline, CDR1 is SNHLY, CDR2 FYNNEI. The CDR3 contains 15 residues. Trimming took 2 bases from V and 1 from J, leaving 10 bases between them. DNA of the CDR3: TGTGCCAGCAGTGAATTCCCTCCTGGCACAGATACGCAGTATTTT. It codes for CASSEFPPGTDTQYF.

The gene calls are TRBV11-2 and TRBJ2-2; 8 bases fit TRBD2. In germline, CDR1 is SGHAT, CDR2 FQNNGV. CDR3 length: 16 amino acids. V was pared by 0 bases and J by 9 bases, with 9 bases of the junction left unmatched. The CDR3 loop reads CASSLEAGGVRWELFF. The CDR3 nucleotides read TGTGCCAGCAGCTTAGAGGCGGGGGGTGTGCGCTGGGAGCTGTTTTTT.

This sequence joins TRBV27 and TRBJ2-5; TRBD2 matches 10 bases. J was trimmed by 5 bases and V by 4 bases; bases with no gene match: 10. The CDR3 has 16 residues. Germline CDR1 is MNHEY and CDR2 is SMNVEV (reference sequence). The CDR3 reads CASSSRLAGEWETQYF. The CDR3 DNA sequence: TGTGCCAGCAGTTCCCGTCTAGCGGGAGAGTGGGAGACCCAGTACTTC.

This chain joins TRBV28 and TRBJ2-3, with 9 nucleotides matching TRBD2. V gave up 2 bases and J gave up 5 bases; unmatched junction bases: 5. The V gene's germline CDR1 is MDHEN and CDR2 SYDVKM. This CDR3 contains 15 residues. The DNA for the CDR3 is TGTGCCAGCAGTTTAGCTAGCGGGATAAAAGATACGCAGTATTTT. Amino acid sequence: CASSLASGIKDTQYF.

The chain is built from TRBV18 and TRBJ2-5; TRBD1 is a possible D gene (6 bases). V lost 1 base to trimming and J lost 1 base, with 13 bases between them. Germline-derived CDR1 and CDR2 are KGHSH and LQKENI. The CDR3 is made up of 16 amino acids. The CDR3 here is CASSPQQQGSQETQYF. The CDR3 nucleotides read TGTGCCAGCTCACCACAGCAACAGGGCTCCCAAGAGACCCAGTACTTC.

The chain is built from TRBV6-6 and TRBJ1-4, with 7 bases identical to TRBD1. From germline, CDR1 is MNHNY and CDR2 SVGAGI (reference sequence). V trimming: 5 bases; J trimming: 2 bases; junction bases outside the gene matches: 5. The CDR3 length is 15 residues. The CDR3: CASSLTGQTNEKLFF. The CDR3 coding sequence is TGTGCCAGCAGTCTAACGGGACAGACTAATGAAAAACTGTTTTTT.

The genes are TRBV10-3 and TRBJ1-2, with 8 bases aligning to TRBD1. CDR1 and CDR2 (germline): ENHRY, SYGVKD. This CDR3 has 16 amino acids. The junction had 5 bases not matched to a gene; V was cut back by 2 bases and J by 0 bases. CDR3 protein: CAISETDRGANYGYTF. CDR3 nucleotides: TGTGCCATCAGTGAGACTGACAGGGGCGCTAACTATGGCTACACCTTC.

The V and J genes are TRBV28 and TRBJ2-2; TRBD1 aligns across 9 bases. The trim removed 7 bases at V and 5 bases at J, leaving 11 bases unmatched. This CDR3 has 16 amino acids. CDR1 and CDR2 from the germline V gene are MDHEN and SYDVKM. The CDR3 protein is CASKPQDRGVTGELFF. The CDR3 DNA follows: TGTGCCAGCAAACCCCAGGACAGGGGAGTTACCGGGGAGCTGTTTTTT.

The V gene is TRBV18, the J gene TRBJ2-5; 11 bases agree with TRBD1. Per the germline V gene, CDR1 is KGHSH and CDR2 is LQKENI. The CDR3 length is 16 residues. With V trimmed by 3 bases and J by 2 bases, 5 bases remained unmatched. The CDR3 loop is CASSPGTGGFQETQYF. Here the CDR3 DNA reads TGTGCCAGCTCACCCGGGACAGGGGGTTTTCAAGAGACCCAGTACTTC.

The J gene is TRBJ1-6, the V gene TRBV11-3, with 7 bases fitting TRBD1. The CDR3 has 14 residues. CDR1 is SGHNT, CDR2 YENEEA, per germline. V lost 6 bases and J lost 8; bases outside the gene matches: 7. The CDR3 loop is CASRHRGGDSPLHF. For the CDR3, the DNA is TGTGCCAGCAGACACAGGGGTGGAGATTCACCCCTCCACTTT.

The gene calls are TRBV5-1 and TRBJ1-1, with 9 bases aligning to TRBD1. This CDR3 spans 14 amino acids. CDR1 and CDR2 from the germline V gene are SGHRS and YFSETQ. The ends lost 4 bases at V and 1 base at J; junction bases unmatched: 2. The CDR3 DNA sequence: TGCGCCAGCAGCCCGGGACAGGGGAACACTGAAGCTTTCTTT. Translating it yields CASSPGQGNTEAFF.